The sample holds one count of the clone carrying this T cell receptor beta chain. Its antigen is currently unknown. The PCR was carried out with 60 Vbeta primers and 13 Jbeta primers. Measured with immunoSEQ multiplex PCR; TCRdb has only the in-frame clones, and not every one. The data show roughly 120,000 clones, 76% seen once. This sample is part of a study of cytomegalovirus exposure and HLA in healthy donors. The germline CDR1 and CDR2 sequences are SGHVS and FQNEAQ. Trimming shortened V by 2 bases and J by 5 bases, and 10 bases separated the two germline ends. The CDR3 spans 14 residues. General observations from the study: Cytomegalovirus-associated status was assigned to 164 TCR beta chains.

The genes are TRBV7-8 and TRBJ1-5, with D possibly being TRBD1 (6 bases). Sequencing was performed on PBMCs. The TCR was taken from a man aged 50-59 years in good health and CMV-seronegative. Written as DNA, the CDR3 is TGTGCCAGCAGCTTAATATCAGGGGATCAGCCCCAGCATTTT. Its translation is CASSLISGDQPQHF.